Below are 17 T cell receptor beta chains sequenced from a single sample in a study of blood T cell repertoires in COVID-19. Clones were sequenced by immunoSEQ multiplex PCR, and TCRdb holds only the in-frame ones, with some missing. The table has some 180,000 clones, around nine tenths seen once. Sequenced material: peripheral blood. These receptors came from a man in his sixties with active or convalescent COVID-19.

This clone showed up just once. The CDR3 region has the DNA TGTGCCAGCAGCTTCGGCCAGGGGACCGGGGAGCTGTTTTTT. It is translated as CASSFGQGTGELFF. The chain combines TRBV7-7 with TRBJ2-2; the D gene is possibly TRBD1 (6 bases). Looked up from germline, CDR1 is SSHAT and CDR2 is FNYEAQ (reference sequence). V was pared by 3 bases and J by 5 bases, with 10 bases between. CDR3 size: 14 residues.

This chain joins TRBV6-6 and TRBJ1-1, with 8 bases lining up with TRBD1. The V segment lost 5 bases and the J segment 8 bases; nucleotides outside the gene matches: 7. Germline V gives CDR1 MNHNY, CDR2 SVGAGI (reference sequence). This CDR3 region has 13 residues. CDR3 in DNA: TGTGCCAGCAGTCCCCCGGCAGGGGGCGAAGCTTTCTTT. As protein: CASSPPAGGEAFF.

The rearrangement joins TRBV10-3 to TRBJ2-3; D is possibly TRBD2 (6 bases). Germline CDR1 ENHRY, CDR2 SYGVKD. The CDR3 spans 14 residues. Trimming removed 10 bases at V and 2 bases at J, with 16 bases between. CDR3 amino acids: CATLTDYNTDTQYF. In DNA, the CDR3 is TGTGCCACCCTGACGGACTATAACACAGATACGCAGTATTTT.

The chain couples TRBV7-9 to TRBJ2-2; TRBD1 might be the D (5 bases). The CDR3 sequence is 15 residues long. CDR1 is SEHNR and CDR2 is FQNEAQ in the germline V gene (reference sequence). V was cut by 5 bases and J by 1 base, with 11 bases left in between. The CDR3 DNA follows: TGTGCCAGCAGCCATGGCCAGGGGAACACCGGGGAGCTGTTTTTT. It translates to CASSHGQGNTGELFF. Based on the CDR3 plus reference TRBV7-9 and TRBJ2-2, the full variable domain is DTGVSQNPRHKITKRGQNVTFRCDPISEHNRLYWYRQTLGQGPEFLTYFQNEAQLEKSRLLSDRFSAERPKGSFSTLEIQRTEQGDSAMYLCASSHGQGNTGELFFGEGSRLTVL.

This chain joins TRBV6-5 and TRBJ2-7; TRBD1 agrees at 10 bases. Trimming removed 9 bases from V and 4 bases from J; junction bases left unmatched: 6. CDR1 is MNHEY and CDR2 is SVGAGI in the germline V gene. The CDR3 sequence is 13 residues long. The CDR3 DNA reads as TGTGCCAGTGCCGGGACAGGGGTTTACGAGCAGTACTTC. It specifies CASAGTGVYEQYF.

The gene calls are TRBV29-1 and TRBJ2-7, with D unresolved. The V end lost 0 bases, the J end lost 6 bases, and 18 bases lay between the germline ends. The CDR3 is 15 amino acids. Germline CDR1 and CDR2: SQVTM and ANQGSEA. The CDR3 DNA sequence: TGCAGCGTTGAAGATCCGAATGCGGCTTCGGGCGAGCAGTACTTC. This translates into CSVEDPNAASGEQYF.

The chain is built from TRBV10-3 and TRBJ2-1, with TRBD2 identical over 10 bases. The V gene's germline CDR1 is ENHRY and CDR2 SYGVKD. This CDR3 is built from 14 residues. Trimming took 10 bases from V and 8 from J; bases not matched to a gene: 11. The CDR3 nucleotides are TGTGCCACTACTAGAGCGGGGGGGCCTGATGAGCAGTTCTTC. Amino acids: CATTRAGGPDEQFF.

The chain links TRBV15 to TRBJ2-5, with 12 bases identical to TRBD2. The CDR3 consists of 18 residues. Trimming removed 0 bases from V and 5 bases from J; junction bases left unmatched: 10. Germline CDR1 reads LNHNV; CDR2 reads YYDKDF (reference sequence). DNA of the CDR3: TGTGCCACCAGCAGAGAGATGACTAGCGGGGGCCAGGGGGAGACCCAGTACTTC. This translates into CATSREMTSGGQGETQYF.

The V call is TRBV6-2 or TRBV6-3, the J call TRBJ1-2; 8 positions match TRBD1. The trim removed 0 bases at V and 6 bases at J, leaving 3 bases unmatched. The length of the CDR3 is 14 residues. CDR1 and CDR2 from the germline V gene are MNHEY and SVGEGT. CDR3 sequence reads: CASSYSGQGHGYTF. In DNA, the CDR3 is TGTGCCAGCAGTTACTCAGGACAGGGACATGGCTACACCTTC.

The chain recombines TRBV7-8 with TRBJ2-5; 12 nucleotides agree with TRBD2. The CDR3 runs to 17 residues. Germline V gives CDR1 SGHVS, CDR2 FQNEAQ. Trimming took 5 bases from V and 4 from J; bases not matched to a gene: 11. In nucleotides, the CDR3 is TGTGCCAGCAGCCGTCGACCTAGCGGGGGGGCCCGAGAGACCCAGTACTTC. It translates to CASSRRPSGGARETQYF.

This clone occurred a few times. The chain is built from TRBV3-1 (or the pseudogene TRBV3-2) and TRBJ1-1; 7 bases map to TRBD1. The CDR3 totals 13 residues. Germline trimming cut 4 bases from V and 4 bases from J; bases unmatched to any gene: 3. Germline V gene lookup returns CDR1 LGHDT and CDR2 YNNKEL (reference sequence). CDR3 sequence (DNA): TGTGCCAGCAGCCGGACAGGCGGCACTGAAGCTTTCTTT. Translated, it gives CASSRTGGTEAFF.

The CDR3 DNA sequence: TGCAGTGCTAGGGACAGGCTTGAAGCTTTCTTT. The encoded protein is CSARDRLEAFF. The chain combines TRBV20-1 with TRBJ1-1; TRBD1 matches 7 bases. This CDR3 spans 11 amino acids. V dropped 3 bases and J dropped 7; count of bases not matched to a gene: 2. The germline V gene has CDR1 DFQATT and CDR2 SNEGSKA (reference sequence).

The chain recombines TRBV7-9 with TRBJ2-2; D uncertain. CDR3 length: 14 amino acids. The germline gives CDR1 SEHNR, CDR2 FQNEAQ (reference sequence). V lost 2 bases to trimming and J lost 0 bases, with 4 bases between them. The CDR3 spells CASSLLANTGELFF. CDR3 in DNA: TGTGCCAGCAGCTTACTAGCGAACACCGGGGAGCTGTTTTTT.

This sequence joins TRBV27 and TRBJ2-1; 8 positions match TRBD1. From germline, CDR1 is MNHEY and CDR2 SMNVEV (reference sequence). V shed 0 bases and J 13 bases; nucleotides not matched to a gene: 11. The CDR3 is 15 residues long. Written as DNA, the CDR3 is TGTGCCAGCAGTTTATCGATGGTAGGACAGGGACGCCAGTTCTTC. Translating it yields CASSLSMVGQGRQFF.

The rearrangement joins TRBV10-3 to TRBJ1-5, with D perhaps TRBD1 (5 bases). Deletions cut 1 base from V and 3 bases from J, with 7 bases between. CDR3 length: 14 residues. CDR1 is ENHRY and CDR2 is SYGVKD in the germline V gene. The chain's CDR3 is CAISEWGDNQPQHF. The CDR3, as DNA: TGTGCCATCAGTGAGTGGGGGGACAATCAGCCCCAGCATTTT.

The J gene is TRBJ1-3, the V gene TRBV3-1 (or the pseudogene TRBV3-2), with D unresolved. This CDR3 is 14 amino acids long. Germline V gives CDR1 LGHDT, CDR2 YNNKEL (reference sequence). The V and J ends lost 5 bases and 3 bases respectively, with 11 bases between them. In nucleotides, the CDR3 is TGTGCCAGCAGCGATATCCAGGTTGGAAACACCATATATTTT. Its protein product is CASSDIQVGNTIYF.

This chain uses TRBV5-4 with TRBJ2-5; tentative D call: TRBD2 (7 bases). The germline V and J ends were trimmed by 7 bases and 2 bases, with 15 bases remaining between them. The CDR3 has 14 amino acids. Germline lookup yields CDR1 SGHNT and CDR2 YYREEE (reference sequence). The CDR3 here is CASGLRGAQETQYF. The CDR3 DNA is TGTGCCAGCGGACTCCGGGGGGCACAAGAGACCCAGTACTTC.